Included here is one TCR beta chain sequence, with context. A read error may produce the germline difference seen at one junction end. The assay was immunoSEQ multiplex PCR, and TCRdb's table has in-frame clones only and misses some. The table lists about 400,000 clones, 88% of them singletons. This CDR3 contains 11 residues. Germline V gene lookup returns CDR1 SGHDN and CDR2 FVKESK. The data are from a study of Ad26.COV2.S vaccination and SARS-CoV-2 variants. The treatment: some 20 received Ad26.COV2.S at low or high dose, single or two shots; about 5 received placebo; per-sample allocation not given. Sampling was performed 63 days after the first vaccine or placebo injection.

The V gene is TRBV14, the J gene TRBJ2-7; no clear D gene. This receptor was obtained from a person between 18 and 59 years old who received the Ad26.COV2.S COVID-19 vaccine or a placebo. Specimen: peripheral blood, collected in a trial of Ad26.COV2.S vaccine versus placebo. The CDR3: CASSQILELVF. CDR3 nucleotide sequence: TGTGCCAGCAGCCAAATTCTGGAGCTCGTCTTC.